A selection of T cell receptor beta chains follows, all from one sample in a study of CD8+ T cells in alopecia areata. Clones were sequenced by immunoSEQ multiplex PCR, and TCRdb holds only the in-frame ones, with some missing. The sample has about 20,000 clones, roughly 62% seen once; the top ten hold 4.5%. What was sequenced was CD4+ Tregs sorted from blood. The source of these receptors is a human donor with alopecia areata. The CDR3 runs from the conserved cysteine through the conserved F or W. Fields, in order: D gene, clone size, V gene, J gene, CDR3 DNA, CDR3 protein. The D gene is left open where the match is weak. The listing skips clone size in some rows; elsewhere it reads once, few, many or a size class.

NA	NA	TRBV5-4	TRBJ2-5	TGTGCCAGCAGCTTCGGAGAAGAGACCCAGTACTTC	CASSFGEETQYF
TRBD1	medium-sized	TRBV7-8	TRBJ2-1	TGTGCCAGCAGCGTTCGGGACAGGGGGCTTGATGAGCAGTTCTTC	CASSVRDRGLDEQFF
NA	NA	TRBV11-2	TRBJ2-7	TGTGCCAGCAGCCCTAGTTTCTCCTACGAGCAGTACTTC	CASSPSFSYEQYF
NA	NA	TRBV5-1	TRBJ1-1	TGCGCCAGCAGCTCACAGGGTGGCACTGAAGCTTTCTTT	CASSSQGGTEAFF
NA	once	TRBV5-1	TRBJ2-3	TGCGCCAGCAGCTTACAGGGTTTAGAAAATACGCAGTATTTT	CASSLQGLENTQYF
TRBD1	NA	TRBV5-1	TRBJ2-1	TGCGCCAGCAGCTTCCGGGACAGGGGTGGGAATGAGCAGTTCTTC	CASSFRDRGGNEQFF
TRBD2	NA	TRBV7-2	TRBJ2-1	TGTGCCAGCAGCCGAAGGAGAGCGGGGGGCTACAATGAGCAGTTCTTC	CASSRRRAGGYNEQFF
NA	NA	TRBV29-1	TRBJ2-7	TGCAGCGTTCGCCGGGGCTCCTACGAGCAGTACTTC	CSVRRGSYEQYF
NA	once	TRBV29-1	TRBJ2-7	TGCAGCGTTGAATCAGCTTACGAGCAGTACTTC	CSVESAYEQYF
TRBD1	NA	TRBV9	TRBJ1-3	TGTGCCAGCAGCGTAGGACAGGGAACATCCGGAAACACCATATATTTT	CASSVGQGTSGNTIYF
NA	few	TRBV28	TRBJ1-3	TGTGCCAGCAGTTTTAACCAGGCCTCTGGAAACACCATATATTTT	CASSFNQASGNTIYF
NA	few	TRBV29-1	TRBJ2-5	TGCAGCGGCCAGGTCGGGGTACTGGGGGAGACCCAGTACTTC	CSGQVGVLGETQYF
NA	NA	TRBV19	TRBJ1-5	TGTGCCAGTAGGAACAGGGTTACGGCCTCTCAGCCCCAGCATTTT	CASRNRVTASQPQHF
NA	NA	TRBV7-2	TRBJ2-4	TGTGCCAGCAGCTTAGATGCAGGGTACCAGTACTTC	CASSLDAGYQYF
NA	NA	TRBV30	TRBJ1-4	TGTGCCTGGAGTGTACCTGGAAAACTGTTTTTT	CAWSVPGKLFF
NA	once	TRBV2	TRBJ1-5	TGTGCCAGCACACCGACCCCCGGCTCAGACAGACACGGCCATTTT	CASTPTPGSDRHGHF
NA	NA	TRBV18	TRBJ1-3	TGTGCCAGCTCACCCGGAGCGTCTGGAAACACCATATATTTT	CASSPGASGNTIYF
TRBD1	few	TRBV27	TRBJ1-2	TGTGCCAGCAGTCCCGGGACAGGGAGCGGCTACACCTTC	CASSPGTGSGYTF
TRBD2	NA	TRBV5-1	TRBJ2-3	TGCGCCAGCAGCTACCGACTAGCGGGAGGATCGGATACGCAGTATTTT	CASSYRLAGGSDTQYF
NA	NA	TRBV15	TRBJ1-1	TGTGCCACCAGCAGAACTAGGCCGACAGCAAACTCTTGGAACACTGAAGCTTTCTTT	CATSRTRPTANSWNTEAFF
NA	NA	TRBV5-1	TRBJ1-2	TGCGCCAGCAGCTTGGGGACAGCTACTAATGGCTACACCTTC	CASSLGTATNGYTF
NA	few	TRBV2	TRBJ1-2	TGTGCCAGCAGTGAAGCGGCCTCGACAGTGACTAACTATGGCTACACCTTC	CASSEAASTVTNYGYTF
NA	NA	TRBV28	TRBJ2-1	TGTGCCAGCAGTTTATCCCCTCACCGGACAGGGAGGGCTAACAATGAGCAGTTCTTC	CASSLSPHRTGRANNEQFF
TRBD2	NA	TRBV7-9	TRBJ2-7	TGTGCCAGCAGCCCCGGGACTAGCGGGAGAGCGTACTACGAGCAGTACTTC	CASSPGTSGRAYYEQYF
TRBD1	NA	TRBV28	TRBJ2-1	TGTGCCAGCAGTTTAGTAATTAAGTGGGACAGGGGCTCGTACAATGAGCAGTTCTTC	CASSLVIKWDRGSYNEQFF
NA	NA	TRBV27	TRBJ1-5	TGTGCCAGCAGAACAACAGATCAGCCCCAGCATTTT	CASRTTDQPQHF
TRBD2	NA	TRBV2	TRBJ2-4	TGTGCCAGCAGTGGGACTAGCGGAAACATTCAGTACTTC	CASSGTSGNIQYF
NA	NA	TRBV9	TRBJ2-2	TGTGCCAGCAGCGGTGACTTGAACACCGGGGAGCTGTTTTTT	CASSGDLNTGELFF
NA	NA	TRBV28	TRBJ1-2	TGTGCCAGCAGTTTGCTGGGCCAGGGCTATGGCTACACCTTC	CASSLLGQGYGYTF
TRBD2	once	TRBV2	TRBJ2-1	TGTGCCAGCAGCCGTGGGGGGACTAGGATCTCCTACAATGAGCGGTTCTTC	CASSRGGTRISYNERFF